This TCR beta chain was found in a study of blood T cell repertoires in COVID-19. Study details: COVID-19 samples, acute and convalescent, were from the United States, Italy and Spain. Sources were T cells, B-cell-depleted T cells, or PBMCs; the material itself was cDNA or gDNA.

TCRdb's table, derived via immunoSEQ multiplex PCR, lists solely in-frame clones and lacks some. The sample has some 200,000 clones; around 88% are singletons. The CDR3 covers 19 residues. Per the germline V gene, CDR1 is SGHNT and CDR2 is YYREEE (reference sequence). Germline trimming cut 4 bases from V and 0 bases from J; bases unmatched to any gene: 6. This TCR came from a man aged 18 to 29 with active or convalescent COVID-19. Specimen: peripheral blood. This chain joins TRBV5-4 and TRBJ2-2, with 16 bases identical to TRBD2. CDR3: CASSPGTSGRAANTGELFF. Here the CDR3 DNA reads TGTGCCAGCAGCCCCGGGACTAGCGGGAGGGCCGCGAACACCGGGGAGCTGTTTTTT.